This TCR beta chain is from a study of cytomegalovirus exposure and HLA in healthy donors. CDR1 and CDR2 from the germline V gene are SGHTA and FQGNSA. This CDR3 contains 15 residues. V lost 2 bases to trimming and J lost 1 base, with 12 bases between them. A multiplex PCR was run with 60 Vbeta primers and 13 Jbeta primers. Method: immunoSEQ multiplex PCR; TCRdb's copy keeps in-frame clones and lacks some. The sample holds roughly 150,000 clones; 81% are singletons and the top ten take 1.5% to 2%. In its sample, this clone was seen once. This receptor was taken from a young woman in good health and CMV-seronegative. Sequenced: PBMCs. The chain couples TRBV7-2 to TRBJ2-7, with D tentatively TRBD1 (5 bases). The chain's CDR3 is CASSLRGRQSYEQYF. CDR3 in DNA: TGTGCCAGCAGCTTAAGGGGCAGGCAATCCTACGAGCAGTACTTC.